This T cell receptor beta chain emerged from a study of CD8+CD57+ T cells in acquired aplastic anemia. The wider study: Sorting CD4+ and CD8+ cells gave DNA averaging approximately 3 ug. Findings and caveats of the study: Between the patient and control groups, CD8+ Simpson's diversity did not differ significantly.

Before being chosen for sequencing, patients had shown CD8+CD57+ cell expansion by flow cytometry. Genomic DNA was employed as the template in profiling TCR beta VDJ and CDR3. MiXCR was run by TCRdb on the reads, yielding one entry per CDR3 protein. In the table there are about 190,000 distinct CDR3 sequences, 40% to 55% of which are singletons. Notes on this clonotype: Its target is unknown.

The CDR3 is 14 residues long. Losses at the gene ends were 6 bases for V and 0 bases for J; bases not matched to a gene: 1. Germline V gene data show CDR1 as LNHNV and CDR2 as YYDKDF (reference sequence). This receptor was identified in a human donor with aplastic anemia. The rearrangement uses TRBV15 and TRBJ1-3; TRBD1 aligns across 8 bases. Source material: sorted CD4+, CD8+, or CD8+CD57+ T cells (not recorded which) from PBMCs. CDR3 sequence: CATSTGGSGNTIYF. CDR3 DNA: TGTGCCACCAGTACAGGGGGCTCTGGAAACACCATATATTTT.